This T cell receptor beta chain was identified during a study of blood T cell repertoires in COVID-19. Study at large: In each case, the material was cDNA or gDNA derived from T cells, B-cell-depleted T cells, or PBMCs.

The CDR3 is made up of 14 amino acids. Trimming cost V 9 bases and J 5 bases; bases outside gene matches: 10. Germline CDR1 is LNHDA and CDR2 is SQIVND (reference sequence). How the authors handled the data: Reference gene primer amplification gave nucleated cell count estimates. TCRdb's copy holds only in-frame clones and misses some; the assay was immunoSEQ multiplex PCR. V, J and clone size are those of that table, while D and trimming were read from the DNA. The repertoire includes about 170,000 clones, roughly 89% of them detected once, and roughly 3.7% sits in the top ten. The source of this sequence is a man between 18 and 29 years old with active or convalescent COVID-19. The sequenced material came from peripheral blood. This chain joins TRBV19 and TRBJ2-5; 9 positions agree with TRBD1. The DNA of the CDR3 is TGTGCCAGCGAGGGAGGGACAGGGCCGGAGACCCAGTACTTC. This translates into CASEGGTGPETQYF.